This T cell receptor (beta chain) was captured in a study of shared clonotypes between healthy human individuals. The wider study: Ranging from 18 to 49 in age, donors were two women and three men. The study's findings and limits: Roughly 5% of naive CD4 clonotypes were shared across a handful of donors. Clonotypes not shared had lower generation probabilities than those common to all four donors.

Trimming cost V 5 bases and J 2 bases; bases outside gene matches: 5. The CDR3 loop spans 14 amino acids. Germline CDR1 is SGHDT and CDR2 is YYEEEE. As regards this clone: Its antigen is unidentified.

Here immunoSEQ multiplex PCR was the method, and the copy in TCRdb shows in-frame clones only, minus some. The sample carries over 2 million clones, roughly 94% recorded once. The sample comprised naive CD4+ T cells sorted from blood. This sample's subset: CD45RA+ positively selected. This chain uses TRBV5-6 with TRBJ2-7, with 9 positions matching TRBD1. The clonotype comes from a man aged 18 to 29 in good health. CDR3 in amino acids: CASRRTGATYEQYF. In nucleotides, the CDR3 is TGTGCCAGCAGGAGGACAGGGGCCACCTACGAGCAGTACTTC.